The T cell receptor beta chain described here comes from a study of a mutant IDH1 vaccine in newly diagnosed glioma. As to time point: week 5, during vaccination. It was 300 ug of mutant IDH1 20-mer peptide that made up each vaccine dose, given with topical imiquimod. The data were produced by immunoSEQ multiplex PCR, yet TCRdb's version contains in-frame clones alone and is incomplete. The sample contains around 46,000 clones, roughly 78% of which appear only once. This clone was counted only a few times. What it binds is unknown. Germline V gene data show CDR1 as SGHDT and CDR2 as YYEEEE. The V end lost 0 bases, the J end lost 5 bases, and 15 bases lay between the germline ends. CDR3 size: 16 residues.

The sequence was collected from a man aged 45-65 years with glioma. The chain couples TRBV5-6 to TRBJ2-1; a possible D gene is TRBD2 (6 bases). The sequences come from PBMCs, collected from a glioma patient whose treatment included an IDH1 peptide vaccine. The CDR3 is CASSLVPSGYNNEQFF. Written as DNA, the CDR3 is TGTGCCAGCAGCTTGGTCCCCAGCGGGTATAACAATGAGCAGTTCTTC.